This T cell receptor beta chain was sequenced for a study of beta chain features in type 1 diabetes. This clone was seen once. Isolated RNA was reverse transcribed in full, so expressed TCRB transcripts were sequenced. The table came from immunoSEQ multiplex PCR; TCRdb's copy has only in-frame clones and leaves some out. The data hold 25,000 or so clones, with approximately 70% observed a single time. Trimming pared 2 bases from V and 2 bases from J, leaving 14 bases between. This CDR3 is built from 16 residues. CDR1 and CDR2 from the germline V gene are SEHNR and FQNEAQ (reference sequence). A heparinised blood draw that averaged around 100 mL was obtained once from each donor.

This rearrangement joins TRBV7-9 to TRBJ2-3, with D possibly TRBD1 on 5 matching bases. Sequenced material: Tregs from blood. This receptor was identified in a woman in her 40s in good health. DNA of the CDR3: TGTGCCAGCAGCTTATTAGGGGCAACTATCACAGATACGCAGTATTTT. Translated: CASSLLGATITDTQYF.